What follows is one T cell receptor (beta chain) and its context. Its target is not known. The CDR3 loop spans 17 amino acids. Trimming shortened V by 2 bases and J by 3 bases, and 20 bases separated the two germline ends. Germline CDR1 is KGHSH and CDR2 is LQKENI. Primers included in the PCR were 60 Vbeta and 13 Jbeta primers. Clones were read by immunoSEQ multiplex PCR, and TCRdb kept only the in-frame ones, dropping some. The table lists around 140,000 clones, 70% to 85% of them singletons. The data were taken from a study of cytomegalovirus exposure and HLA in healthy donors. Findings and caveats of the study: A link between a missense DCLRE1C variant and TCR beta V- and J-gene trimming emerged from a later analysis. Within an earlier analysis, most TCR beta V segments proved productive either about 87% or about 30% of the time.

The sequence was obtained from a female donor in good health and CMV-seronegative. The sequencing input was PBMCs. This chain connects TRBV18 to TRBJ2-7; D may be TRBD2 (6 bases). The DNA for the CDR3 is TGTGCCAGCTCACCATTTGCCGGGACTGAATCAATCTACGAGCAGTACTTC. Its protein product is CASSPFAGTESIYEQYF.